Here is one T cell receptor (beta chain) with its context. The specificity of this receptor is unknown. Base qualities are not recorded, but no much larger clone differs from it by a single base. This record comes from a study of T cells in localized non-small cell lung cancer (dated by TCRdb to between 2020 and 2021). A note on the overall study: Comparing tumors with uninvolved tumor-adjacent lungs, the study looked at the T cell repertoires of fewer than 250 patients with early-stage NSCLC. The cohort was made up of around 250 treatment-naive NSCLC patients whose localized lung tumors had been resected. A mean age of approximately 70 years was recorded for the NSCLC patients, of whom 129 were male and 85 to 110 were female. The investigation overall reported the following: Of the top 100 tumor clones, a median of roughly 53 were detected in paired uninvolved adjacent lung; some 28 were also among that lung's top 100. Uninvolved tumor-adjacent lung showed the highest T cell clonality, higher than tumor, which suggests more focused antigenic responses in the uninvolved tumor-adjacent lung. Because multi-region sequencing of the tumors was not done, intratumor heterogeneity could not be ruled out. Higher T cell density in blood was associated with longer overall survival, whereas higher clonality in adjacent lung was associated with shorter survival. Since the design was exploratory, TCR variables were selected using unadjusted p-values with no false-discovery rate correction.

At diagnosis, tumor, uninvolved tumor-adjacent lung and peripheral blood were collected and then preserved as a mix of FFPE and fresh-frozen material. For TCR repertoire profiling, blood samples were analyzed as peripheral blood mononuclear cells. The immunoSEQ Assay was used to sequence TCR beta CDR3 regions from DNA. The authors processed their data as follows. T cell density was computed as TCR beta template counts normalized to usable DNA estimated by amplifying housekeeping genes. Richness was estimated with the preseqR package, extrapolating to 400,000 templates for PBMC samples and 120,000 templates for tissue samples. Clonality was taken to be one minus Pielou's evenness. To identify tissue-enriched TCRs, differential abundance testing was run on productive amino-acid clonotypes with a minimum total count of 5 and an alpha of 0.1. The Jaccard Index and the Morisita Overlap Index were used to measure how much the repertoires overlapped between compartments. TCR beta CDR3s were clustered by GLIPH together with public tetramer-defined viral CDR3s, and at least three viral sequences plus V-gene enrichment were required for viral motifs. As stored in TCRdb, this immuneACCESS dataset retains in-frame rearrangements with V and J assigned. A fraction of the clones does not appear; measured against another copy, unresolved V genes explain less than half of the discrepancy, and the remainder lacks a known reason. V, J and clone size reflect that table, while D and trimming were determined from the DNA. Here the sample has roughly 38,000 clones; around 86% occur a single time. The top ten clones comprise roughly 5.4% of the sample.

The junction shows trimming of 4 bases on V and 2 bases on J, and the gene matches do not reach 6 bases of it. The germline V gene yields MNHNS for CDR1 and SASEGT for CDR2. The CDR3, cysteine through phenylalanine, is 16 amino acids long. The sequence is cut down to CDR3 DNA, 48 bases in frame from base 1. This sequence originates from a male donor at least 60 years old with stage II lung adenocarcinoma. Specimen: peripheral blood mononuclear cells, collected before any cancer treatment. The rearrangement joined TRBV6-1 to TRBJ2-3; TRBD1 agrees with 10 junctional bases. The CDR3: CASSGDRGQPTDTQYF. The nucleotides read TGTGCCAGCAGTGGGGACAGGGGTCAACCCACAGATACGCAGTATTTT.